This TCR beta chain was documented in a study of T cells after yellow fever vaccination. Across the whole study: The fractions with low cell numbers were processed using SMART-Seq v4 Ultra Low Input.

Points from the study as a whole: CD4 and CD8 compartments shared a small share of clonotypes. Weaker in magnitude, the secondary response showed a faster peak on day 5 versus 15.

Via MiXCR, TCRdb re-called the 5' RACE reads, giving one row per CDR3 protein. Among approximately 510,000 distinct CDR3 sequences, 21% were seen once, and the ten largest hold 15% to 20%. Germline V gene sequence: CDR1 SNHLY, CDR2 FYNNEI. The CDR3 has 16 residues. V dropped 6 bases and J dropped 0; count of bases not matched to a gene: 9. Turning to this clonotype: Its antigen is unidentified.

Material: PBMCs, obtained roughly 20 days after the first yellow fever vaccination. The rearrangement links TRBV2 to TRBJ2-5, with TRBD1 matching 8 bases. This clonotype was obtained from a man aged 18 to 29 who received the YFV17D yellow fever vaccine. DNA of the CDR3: TGTGCCAGCAGCGGTACAGGGGGTTCGCACCAAGAGACCCAGTACTTC. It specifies CASSGTGGSHQETQYF. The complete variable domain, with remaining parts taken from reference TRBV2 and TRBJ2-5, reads EPEVTQTPSHQVTQMGQEVILRCVPISNHLYFYWYRQILGQKVEFLVSFYNNEISEKSEIFDDQFSVERPDGSNFTLKIRSTKLEDSAMYFCASSGTGGSHQETQYFGPGTRLLVL.